Below are 25 T cell receptor beta chains sequenced from a single sample in a study of regulatory T cells in long-lasting Graves disease. Time point denoted: newly diagnosed GD, antithyroid drugs for less than 3 months. After RNA was extracted from PBMCs, the TCR library was made from it. iRepertoire HTBI primers and Arm-PCR of CDR3 regions built TCR beta libraries. TCRdb analysed the multiplex PCR reads with MiXCR anew, one entry per CDR3 protein. The sample lists about 500,000 distinct CDR3 sequences; around 12% were seen once. This sample also belongs to another study, concerning T cells in Graves' hyperthyroidism and ophthalmopathy.

This material consisted of peripheral blood mononuclear cells (PBMCs), taken at new diagnosis, from a patient treated with antithyroid drugs. These receptors were collected from a woman aged 25-40 years with Graves disease.

This clonotype was detected ten times or more. The chain is built from TRBV3-1 and TRBJ2-1; D remains ambiguous. V was shortened by 0 bases and J by 3 bases, with 6 bases between the two germline ends. There are 14 residues in the CDR3. Germline V gene lookup returns CDR1 LGHDT and CDR2 YNNKEL (reference sequence). CDR3 region: CASSQDGIYNEQFF. The CDR3 DNA follows: TGTGCCAGCAGCCAAGATGGTATCTACAATGAGCAGTTCTTC.

In its sample, this clonotype was seen many times. The V gene is TRBV2, the J gene TRBJ1-4; D is unresolved. The CDR3 consists of 11 residues. V dropped 4 bases and J dropped 10 bases, with 7 bases sitting between them. CDR1 is SNHLY, CDR2 FYNNEI, per germline. The CDR3 sequence: CASSVDGKLFF. The CDR3 DNA follows: TGTGCCAGCAGTGTCGACGGAAAACTGTTTTTT. Drawing the rest from reference TRBV2 and TRBJ1-4, the complete variable domain is EPEVTQTPSHQVTQMGQEVILRCVPISNHLYFYWYRQILGQKVEFLVSFYNNEISEKSEIFDDQFSVERPDGSNFTLKIRSTKLEDSAMYFCASSVDGKLFFGSGTQLSVL.

This clonotype was seen repeatedly, ten times or more. The chain recombines TRBV12-3 or TRBV12-4 with TRBJ2-2; tentatively, D is TRBD1 (5 bases). V lost 7 bases and J 5 bases, leaving 17 bases between the germline ends. CDR3 length: 15 amino acids. CDR3 loop: CASTMRQLATGELFF. The CDR3 region has the DNA TGTGCCAGCACGATGCGACAGCTGGCTACCGGGGAGCTGTTTTTT.

V gene TRBV30 combines with J gene TRBJ2-1; 9 bases match TRBD2. The CDR3 extends over 15 amino acids. The V segment lost 7 bases and the J segment 9 bases; nucleotides outside the gene matches: 16. Germline lookup yields CDR1 GTSNPN and CDR2 SVGIG (reference sequence). This CDR3 is CASPPASGVMGEQFF. The CDR3 DNA sequence: TGTGCCTCCCCCCCCGCTAGCGGGGTCATGGGTGAGCAGTTCTTC. The variable domain in full, completed from reference TRBV30 and TRBJ2-1, reads SQTIHQWPATLVQPVGSPLSLECTVEGTSNPNLYWYRQAAGRGLQLLFYSVGIGQISSEVPQNLSASRPQDRQFILSSKKLLLSDSGFYLCASPPASGVMGEQFFGPGTRLTVL.

This clonotype was seen at least ten times. V gene TRBV20-1 combines with J gene TRBJ1-4, with 9 bases matching TRBD1. Trimming cost V 6 bases and J 6 bases; bases outside gene matches: 14. The germline V gene has CDR1 DFQATT and CDR2 SNEGSKA (reference sequence). The CDR3 length is 16 residues. CDR3 bases: TGCAGTGCCCCTCCCGGTCACGGGACAGGGTATGAAAAACTGTTTTTT. Its protein product is CSAPPGHGTGYEKLFF.

This clonotype was picked up many times. This rearrangement joins TRBV11-2 to TRBJ2-2; 8 bases map to TRBD1. The trim removed 1 base at V and 3 bases at J, leaving 7 bases unmatched. CDR3 size: 17 residues. From germline, CDR1 is SGHAT and CDR2 FQNNGV. In nucleotides, the CDR3 is TGTGCCAGCAGCTTAGGGACAGGGTCGGTCTACACCGGGGAGCTGTTTTTT. Its translation: CASSLGTGSVYTGELFF.

The chain recombines TRBV6-5 with TRBJ2-2; the D is unclear. Trimming removed 0 bases from V and 4 bases from J, with 6 bases in between. Germline lookup yields CDR1 MNHEY and CDR2 SVGAGI. The CDR3 contains 14 residues. The CDR3, as DNA: TGTGCCAGCAGTTACTCCGCCCCCACCGGGGAGCTGTTTTTT. Protein sequence: CASSYSAPTGELFF.

The genes are TRBV28 and TRBJ1-5, with no clear D. The CDR3 is 15 residues long. Trimming left V 1 base short and J 3 bases short, with 10 bases between. CDR1 is MDHEN and CDR2 is SYDVKM in the germline V gene. CDR3 amino acids: CASSLYWQYNQPQHF. The CDR3 DNA is TGTGCCAGCAGTTTATATTGGCAGTACAATCAGCCCCAGCATTTT.

The chain uses TRBV7-9 and TRBJ2-1, with D unresolved. The germline CDR1 and CDR2 sequences are SEHNR and FQNEAQ (reference sequence). Trimming took off 3 bases at V and 10 bases at J, with 13 bases between the two ends. This CDR3 is built from 13 residues. The CDR3 protein is CASSLAVGREQFF. DNA of the CDR3: TGTGCCAGCAGCTTGGCGGTAGGGCGGGAGCAGTTCTTC.

This clonotype occurred many times. The chain carries TRBV3-1 and TRBJ2-3, with TRBD2 identical over 9 bases. Germline values: CDR1 LGHDT, CDR2 YNNKEL (reference sequence). The CDR3 has 16 residues. V shed 4 bases and J 3 bases; nucleotides not matched to a gene: 8. The CDR3 DNA reads TGTGCCAGCAGCCCAGGGCGGGAGGGCCGAACAGATACGCAGTATTTT. Its protein is CASSPGREGRTDTQYF.

The chain links TRBV4-1 to TRBJ1-1, with D maybe TRBD1 (5 bases). The V gene's germline CDR1 is MGHRA and CDR2 YSYEKL. CDR3 length: 16 amino acids. The V and J ends lost 0 bases and 0 bases respectively, with 11 bases between them. The CDR3 DNA reads as TGCGCCAGCAGCCAAGATTTTTCACAGGTGAACACTGAAGCTTTCTTT. The encoded protein is CASSQDFSQVNTEAFF.

Remarks on this clonotype: With a much larger clone just one base away, this may be a read error. This CDR3 is missing its conserved last phenylalanine or tryptophan, likely due to a read error. The DNA is omitted, as the CDR3 cannot be located on it reliably, and the CDR3 follows TCRdb's listing. V usage is TRBV11-2 and J usage is TRBJ2-5; the D call in the table, TRBD2, was not verified against the DNA. With termini counted, the CDR3 has 13 amino acids. Germline CDR1 and CDR2: SGHAT and FQNNGV. CDR3 amino acids: CASSLDFVLGLWL.

As concerns this clonotype: The germline gene is not matched at one end of the junction; a read error may be the cause. This chain joins TRBV11-2 and TRBJ1-1; D ambiguous. CDR1 SGHAT and CDR2 FQNNGV come from the germline V gene. The CDR3 spans 14 residues. CDR3 DNA: TGTGCCAGCAGCTTAGGCCAGACTAACACTGAAGGTTTCTTT. It encodes CASSLGQTNTEGFF.

The chain recombines TRBV29-1 with TRBJ2-1; D unclear. Germline V gene data show CDR1 as SQVTM and CDR2 as ANQGSEA. This CDR3 region has 14 residues. V lost 6 bases and J 6 bases, leaving 18 bases between the germline ends. CDR3 sequence: CSVTETLIPNEQFF. The CDR3 nucleotides read TGCAGCGTAACCGAGACTCTCATTCCCAATGAGCAGTTCTTC.

In its sample, this clonotype was seen a few times. This may come from a read error, since a much larger clone is one base off. In DNA form, the CDR3 reads TGTGCCAGCAGCCGGGACAGGGAAGGCAATCAGCCCCAGCATTTT. Translated, it gives CASSRDREGNQPQHF. This chain uses TRBV12-3 or TRBV12-4 with TRBJ1-5; 9 bases agree with TRBD1. The CDR3 is made up of 15 amino acids. The junction had 5 bases not matched to a gene; V was cut back by 6 bases and J by 2 bases.

This clonotype was picked up many times. The chain is built from TRBV7-2 and TRBJ2-5, with unresolved D. Trimming left V 8 bases short and J 1 base short, with 11 bases between. The CDR3 has 13 amino acids. Looked up from germline, CDR1 is SGHTA and CDR2 is FQGNSA. The CDR3 nucleotides read TGTGCCAGCGCGGACGCCATCCAAGAGACCCAGTACTTC. Protein: CASADAIQETQYF.

This clonotype was picked up a small number of times. The V gene is TRBV5-5, the J gene TRBJ2-7; weak D call: TRBD2 (5 bases). Germline V lookup: CDR1 SGHKS, CDR2 YYEKEE (reference sequence). V was pared by 0 bases and J by 2 bases, with 9 bases between. The CDR3 has 14 amino acids. The CDR3 DNA follows: TGTGCCAGCAGCTTGGGAGGGTGGACCTACGAGCAGTACTTC. The encoded protein is CASSLGGWTYEQYF.

V is TRBV2 and J is TRBJ2-7; 11 nucleotides align to TRBD2. J was trimmed by 3 bases and V by 4 bases; bases with no gene match: 2. The CDR3 is made up of 14 amino acids. In germline, CDR1 is SNHLY, CDR2 FYNNEI. For the CDR3, the DNA is TGTGCCAGCAGTGTGACTAGCGGGAACTACGAGCAGTACTTC. This codes for CASSVTSGNYEQYF.

This clonotype has more than one count but fewer than ten. The V call is TRBV11-2, the J call TRBJ1-1, with a weak D call TRBD1 (6 bases). CDR1 is SGHAT, CDR2 FQNNGV, per germline. Trimming left V 4 bases short and J 1 base short, with 10 bases between. The CDR3 runs to 14 residues. CDR3 sequence: CASSSPGQNTEAFF. The CDR3 nucleotides read TGTGCCAGCAGCTCCCCGGGACAGAACACTGAAGCTTTCTTT.

The rearrangement uses TRBV2 and TRBJ2-2; D not certain. Germline V lookup: CDR1 SNHLY, CDR2 FYNNEI. This CDR3 has 18 residues. Trimming took 2 bases from V and 1 from J, leaving 17 bases between them. DNA of the CDR3: TGTGCCAGCAGTGAAAAGCTTTTGGCGGACGGGAACACCGGGGAGCTGTTTTTT. Protein: CASSEKLLADGNTGELFF.

This clonotype was recorded a few times. V is TRBV20-1 and J is TRBJ2-7; 7 positions match TRBD2. This CDR3 region has 15 residues. With V trimmed by 4 bases and J by 3 bases, 12 bases remained unmatched. The germline V gene encodes CDR1 DFQATT and CDR2 SNEGSKA (reference sequence). The DNA for the CDR3 is TGCAGTGCTACCCCCCGACTAAGCGGGAACTACGAGCAGTACTTC. This translates into CSATPRLSGNYEQYF.

As regards this clonotype: Compared with germline, one end of the junction differs, possibly owing to a read error. The V call is TRBV5-6, the J call TRBJ2-2, with 10 bases matching TRBD2. CDR3 length equals 18 residues. Germline CDR1 SGHDT, CDR2 YYEEEE. The CDR3, as DNA: TGTGCCAGCAGCTTGGTCGGGGTAGCGGGAGGAGGTACCGGGGAGCTGTCTTTT. It encodes CASSLVGVAGGGTGELSF.

This clonotype was counted many times. This sequence joins TRBV11-2 and TRBJ2-1; 9 nucleotides line up with TRBD2. Germline CDR1 is SGHAT and CDR2 is FQNNGV. V was pared by 4 bases and J by 8 bases, with 18 bases of the junction left unmatched. The CDR3 totals 18 residues. In DNA, the CDR3 is TGTGCCAGCAGCTACCGCTCCCCTGGGGCGGGAGGGCCCTATGAGCAGTTCTTC. As protein: CASSYRSPGAGGPYEQFF.

This clonotype has a handful of counts. A clone one base away is much larger, so this may be a read error. J is TRBJ2-7 and V is TRBV20-1, with 10 bases matching TRBD2. This CDR3 is built from 13 residues. Germline lookup yields CDR1 DFQATT and CDR2 SNEGSKA (reference sequence). CDR3 loop: CSARASGGYEHYF. The DNA of the CDR3 is TGCAGTGCTAGGGCTAGCGGGGGCTACGAGCATTACTTC.

At least ten counts were recorded for this clonotype. V usage is TRBV11-2 and J usage is TRBJ2-4; 8 bases fit TRBD2. Trimming removed 1 base from V and 6 bases from J; junction bases left unmatched: 5. This CDR3 has 15 residues. Germline V gene sequence: CDR1 SGHAT, CDR2 FQNNGV. CDR3 region: CASSLVPLAANIQYF. Written as DNA, the CDR3 is TGTGCCAGCAGCTTAGTCCCACTAGCGGCAAACATTCAGTACTTC.